This T cell receptor beta chain was identified in a study of human T cells and chemical hapten exposure. Study-level background: While the approximately 24-week study was under way, patients received diphenylcyclopropenone on the scalp every week.

J gave up 4 bases and V 5 bases, and 10 bases lay outside the gene matches. CDR1 is SGHTA, CDR2 FQGNSA, per germline. The CDR3 is 16 amino acids. The time point was: patch test 1, 2 weeks after DPC sensitization. Treatment meaning: therapeutic diphenylcyclopropenone sensitization with weekly scalp DPC. This clonotype was recorded many times. Original processing methods: With a range of 23,224 to 690,600, the median per sample was 95,638 TCRs. TCRdb ran MiXCR on the RACE reads and lists one entry per CDR3 protein. For this entry, the V and J calls and clone size follow TCRdb and not the study's own pipeline. This sample has more than 65,000 distinct CDR3 sequences, with roughly 7.2% found just once.

The receptor comes from a young woman with alopecia areata. Some clones in this sample may be carry-over from other donors' samples. The sequencing here drew on whole blood, taken in connection with sensitization to the hapten diphenylcyclopropenone (DPC). The chain employs TRBV7-2 and TRBJ1-5, with 8 bases identical to TRBD1. The CDR3 nucleotides are TGTGCCAGCAGCCTCCGCGGGACAGGCGGGAATCAGCCCCAGCATTTT. It yields the protein CASSLRGTGGNQPQHF.